The subject of this entry is one T cell receptor beta chain. Its antigen is still unknown. This sample is drawn from a study of OX40 agonist ivuxolimab in advanced cancers. Study-level information: The dose-escalation cohort was roughly 84% male, with a mean age of about 56 years, ranging about 23 to 90. Three patients, one with hepatocellular carcinoma and two with cutaneous melanoma, responded partially.

Assay: immunoSEQ multiplex PCR; the TCRdb copy retains only in-frame clones and omits some. The sample includes some 59,000 clones, almost 90% of them seen just once. Germline V CDR1 and CDR2: SEHNR, FQNEAQ (reference sequence). The CDR3 length is 14 residues. Trimming stripped 1 base from V and 5 bases from J, with 9 bases between. General study findings and limits: The study did not work out the antigen specificity of the expanded peripheral T cells. Relative to CD4+ cells, CD8+ T cells on average had more expanded clones.

This rearrangement joins TRBV7-9 to TRBJ2-1, with D perhaps assigned TRBD1 or TRBD2 (6 bases each). The receptor was derived from an adult with an advanced solid tumor such as melanoma, head and neck, liver or kidney cancer. Sequencing used CD4+ or CD8+ T cells sorted from blood, obtained in a trial of the OX40 agonist ivuxolimab. The CDR3 DNA is TGTGCCAGCAGCTTAGTAAGGGGGGACAATGAGCAGTTCTTC. Translated: CASSLVRGDNEQFF.